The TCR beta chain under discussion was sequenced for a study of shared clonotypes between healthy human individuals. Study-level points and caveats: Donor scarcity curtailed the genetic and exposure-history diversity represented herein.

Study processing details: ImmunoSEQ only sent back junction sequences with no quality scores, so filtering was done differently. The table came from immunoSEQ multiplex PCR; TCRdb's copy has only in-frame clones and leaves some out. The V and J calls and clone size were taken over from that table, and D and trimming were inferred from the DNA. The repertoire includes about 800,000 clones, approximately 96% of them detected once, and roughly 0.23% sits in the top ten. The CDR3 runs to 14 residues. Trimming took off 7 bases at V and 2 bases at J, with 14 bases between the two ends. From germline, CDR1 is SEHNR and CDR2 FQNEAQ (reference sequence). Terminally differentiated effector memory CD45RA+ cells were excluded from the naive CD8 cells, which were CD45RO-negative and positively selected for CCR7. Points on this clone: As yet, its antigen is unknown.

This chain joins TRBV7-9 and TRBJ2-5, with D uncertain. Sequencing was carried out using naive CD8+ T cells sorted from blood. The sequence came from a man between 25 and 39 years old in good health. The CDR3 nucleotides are TGTGCCAGCATCCATCCGGCCCATCAAGAGACCCAGTACTTC. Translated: CASIHPAHQETQYF.